Below, 30 T cell receptor beta chains from the same sample are listed, as sequenced in a study of Ad26.COV2.S vaccination and SARS-CoV-2 variants. Clones were sequenced by immunoSEQ multiplex PCR, and TCRdb holds only the in-frame ones, with some missing. The top ten clones hold under 3.5% of a sample with roughly 390,000 clones, approximately 91% of them seen once. Treatment: around 19 received Ad26.COV2.S at low or high dose, single or two shots; about 5 received placebo; per-sample allocation not given. On day 63 after the first injection, vaccine and placebo recipients gave samples. The sequencing used peripheral blood, collected in a trial of Ad26.COV2.S vaccine versus placebo. All receptors come from a person aged 18-60 years who received the Ad26.COV2.S COVID-19 vaccine or a placebo.

The chain links TRBV11-2 to TRBJ2-7, with a tentative D call TRBD2 (6 bases). Germline CDR1 SGHAT, CDR2 FQNNGV. Trimming stripped 1 base from V and 0 bases from J, with 10 bases between. The CDR3 has 15 residues. This CDR3 reads CASSLGAGSSYEQYF. CDR3 coding DNA: TGTGCCAGCAGCTTAGGTGCGGGGAGCTCCTACGAGCAGTACTTC.

The J gene is TRBJ1-5, the V gene TRBV2; D is unresolved. Germline values: CDR1 SNHLY, CDR2 FYNNEI. Trimming pared 3 bases from V and 4 bases from J, leaving 7 bases between. This CDR3 region has 13 residues. The CDR3 DNA follows: TGTGCCAGCAGTGACGGCCGGAATCAGCCCCAGCATTTT. It yields the protein CASSDGRNQPQHF.

This clone was counted once. This chain uses TRBV6-5 with TRBJ1-1, with D possibly matching TRBD1 (6 bases). The CDR3 sequence is 15 residues long. The V end was cut by 7 bases, the J end by 3 bases, with 18 bases between. Per the germline V gene, CDR1 is MNHEY and CDR2 is SVGAGI. The CDR3 nucleotides read TGTGCCAGCACAAGGCGGGGGGCCTTTTACACTGAAGCTTTCTTT. Protein sequence: CASTRRGAFYTEAFF.

The gene calls are TRBV4-3 and TRBJ2-7; no definite D call. This CDR3 contains 11 residues. V was pared by 6 bases and J by 3 bases, with 6 bases between. Germline CDR1 is LGHNA and CDR2 is YSLEER. CDR3 sequence (DNA): TGCGCCAGCAGGGCCTTCTACGAGCAGTACTTC. This codes for CASRAFYEQYF.

The chain links TRBV18 to TRBJ2-7; weak D call: TRBD1 (6 bases). Per the germline V gene, CDR1 is KGHSH and CDR2 is LQKENI. V shed 2 bases and J shed 2 bases, with 13 bases lying between them. This CDR3 region has 15 residues. This chain's CDR3 is CASSPLRDTPYEQYF. DNA for the CDR3: TGTGCCAGCTCACCATTGAGGGACACCCCCTACGAGCAGTACTTC.

This clone was counted only a few times. The chain has TRBV18 and TRBJ1-1; TRBD1 is a possible D gene (6 bases). V lost 3 bases and J 5 bases, leaving 10 bases between the germline ends. Looked up from germline, CDR1 is KGHSH and CDR2 is LQKENI. This CDR3 comprises 13 residues. CDR3: CASSPGRGTEAFF. The DNA of the CDR3 is TGTGCCAGCTCACCTGGGAGGGGGACTGAAGCTTTCTTT.

The chain is built from TRBV2 and TRBJ1-6; D is uncertain. Trimming pared 8 bases from V and 10 bases from J, leaving 18 bases between. Per the germline V gene, CDR1 is SNHLY and CDR2 is FYNNEI. This CDR3 has 14 amino acids. The CDR3 spells CASGRTSKDSPLHF. The CDR3 nucleotides are TGTGCCAGCGGCCGGACCTCGAAGGACTCACCCCTCCACTTT.

The chain carries TRBV29-1 and TRBJ2-5, with TRBD1 as a possible D gene (5 bases). V lost 3 bases to trimming and J lost 5 bases, with 13 bases between them. The CDR3 consists of 13 residues. CDR1 is SQVTM, CDR2 ANQGSEA, per germline. CDR3 protein: CSVDREGVETQYF. In DNA form, the CDR3 reads TGCAGCGTTGACAGGGAAGGTGTCGAGACCCAGTACTTC.

The rearrangement links TRBV6-5 to TRBJ1-1; 7 bases are a match to TRBD1. Germline-derived CDR1 and CDR2 are MNHEY and SVGAGI. V lost 6 bases and J lost 3; bases outside the gene matches: 7. CDR3 size: 14 residues. The DNA of the CDR3 is TGTGCCAGCAGGAAGGGACAGCAGTACACTGAAGCTTTCTTT. This gives the protein CASRKGQQYTEAFF.

V and J are TRBV10-3 and TRBJ1-2; 7 bases fit TRBD1. Trimming at V came to 2 bases and at J to 2 bases, leaving 5 bases not matched to a gene. Germline V lookup: CDR1 ENHRY, CDR2 SYGVKD. This CDR3 comprises 15 residues. CDR3 coding DNA: TGTGCCATCAGTGAGGGGGGGACAGCGAACTATGGCTACACCTTC. Translated, it gives CAISEGGTANYGYTF.

The chain combines TRBV12-3 or TRBV12-4 with TRBJ2-3, with unresolved D. The CDR3 totals 11 residues. Trimming removed 5 bases at V and 6 bases at J, with 6 bases between. The DNA for the CDR3 is TGTGCCAGCAGTATCCGGGATACGCAGTATTTT. Translation gives CASSIRDTQYF.

The chain uses TRBV11-2 and TRBJ2-2, with 7 positions matching TRBD1. This CDR3 has 15 residues. The V and J ends lost 4 bases and 5 bases, in that order; junction bases with no gene match: 7. CDR1 is SGHAT, CDR2 FQNNGV, per germline. The CDR3 here is CASSSLQGITGELFF. The DNA for the CDR3 is TGTGCCAGCAGCTCCTTACAGGGGATTACCGGGGAGCTGTTTTTT.

This clone was recorded once. This same CDR3 is encoded by further DNA sequences in the sample. This chain links TRBV9 with TRBJ2-3, with D uncertain. CDR1 SGDLS and CDR2 YYNGEE come from the germline V gene. V lost 3 bases and J 2 bases, leaving 4 bases between the germline ends. The CDR3 is 12 amino acids. The CDR3 loop reads CASSDLTDTQYF. DNA of the CDR3: TGTGCCAGCAGCGACCTCACAGATACGCAGTATTTT.

The gene calls are TRBV15 and TRBJ1-2; D remains ambiguous. CDR3 length: 15 residues. V was clipped by 0 bases and J by 0 bases, with 8 bases between them. Germline V CDR1 and CDR2: LNHNV, YYDKDF (reference sequence). CDR3 in amino acids: CATSREKGANYGYTF. DNA of the CDR3: TGTGCCACCAGCAGAGAGAAGGGAGCTAACTATGGCTACACCTTC.

The chain is built from TRBV7-9 and TRBJ1-4; D is unclear. The CDR3 is made up of 13 amino acids. Trimming left V 1 base short and J 12 bases short, with 12 bases between. The germline V gene has CDR1 SEHNR and CDR2 FQNEAQ (reference sequence). The CDR3 nucleotides are TGTGCCAGCAGCTTAGATCCATACTCACAACTGTTTTTT. Protein sequence: CASSLDPYSQLFF.

Only one count was recorded for this clone. This chain connects TRBV5-6 to TRBJ1-2, with a weak D call TRBD1 (5 bases). The CDR3 totals 15 residues. Trimming removed 4 bases from V and 3 bases from J, with 16 bases in between. CDR1 and CDR2 (germline): SGHDT, YYEEEE. DNA of the CDR3: TGTGCCAGCAGCCGGGGTGCAGGGACCGACTATGGCTACACCTTC. It translates to CASSRGAGTDYGYTF.

The chain has TRBV27 and TRBJ2-7; the D gene could be TRBD1 or TRBD2 (5 bases each). Trimming removed 3 bases from V and 6 bases from J, with 9 bases in between. Germline CDR1 is MNHEY and CDR2 is SMNVEV (reference sequence). The CDR3 length is 12 residues. The CDR3 loop reads CASSFGGVEQYF. In DNA, the CDR3 is TGTGCCAGCAGTTTTGGGGGAGTCGAGCAGTACTTC.

V usage is TRBV5-1 and J usage is TRBJ2-2, with TRBD1 matching over 9 bases. The junction had 6 bases not matched to a gene; V was cut back by 1 base and J by 2 bases. Germline loops: CDR1 SGHRS, CDR2 YFSETQ. This CDR3 comprises 17 residues. CDR3 sequence reads: CASSLIPGQGNTGELFF. The CDR3 DNA is TGCGCCAGCAGCTTGATTCCGGGACAGGGCAACACCGGGGAGCTGTTTTTT.

CDR3 coding DNA: TGTGCCAGCAGCTTACTCGCCACCGGGGGCACTGAAGCTTTCTTT. Translation: CASSLLATGGTEAFF. The chain links TRBV11-2 to TRBJ1-1; the D gene is possibly TRBD1 (5 bases). The ends were cut back, 2 bases at V and 4 bases at J, with 14 bases in the middle. Germline assignment: CDR1 SGHAT and CDR2 FQNNGV. This CDR3 comprises 15 residues.

This chain uses TRBV6-5 with TRBJ2-4; D might be TRBD1 (6 bases). Germline V CDR1 and CDR2: MNHEY, SVGAGI. The germline V and J ends were trimmed by 7 bases and 8 bases, with 18 bases remaining between them. The CDR3 consists of 14 residues. CDR3 DNA: TGTGCCAGCAATCCGGGACAAAGTCGGGACATTCAGTACTTC. Translation gives CASNPGQSRDIQYF.

The chain is built from TRBV5-8 and TRBJ2-1; the D call may be TRBD1 or TRBD2 (5 bases each). The CDR3 contains 16 residues. V was pared by 3 bases and J by 4 bases, with 17 bases between. Germline CDR1 reads SGHTS; CDR2 reads YDEGEE. This CDR3 is CASSSSRGARYNEQFF. CDR3 DNA sequence: TGTGCCAGCAGCTCCAGTAGAGGGGCGAGGTACAATGAGCAGTTCTTC. The full variable domain, rest sourced from reference TRBV5-8 and TRBJ2-1, is EAGVTQSPTHLIKTRGQQATLRCSPISGHTSVYWYQQALGLGLQFLLWYDEGEERNRGNFPPRFSGRQFPNYSSELNVNALELEDSALYLCASSSSRGARYNEQFFGPGTRLTVL.

The gene calls are TRBV6-5 and TRBJ1-5; 11 nucleotides line up with TRBD1. J lost 6 bases, V lost 6 bases, and 4 bases had no gene match. This CDR3 spans 14 amino acids. Germline CDR1 and CDR2: MNHEY and SVGAGI. The CDR3 DNA sequence: TGTGCCAGCAGGGGACAGGGGGTCTCTCAGCCCCAGCATTTT. Amino acid sequence: CASRGQGVSQPQHF.

This clone was recorded only once. The chain links TRBV27 to TRBJ1-6; D is unclear. CDR1 is MNHEY and CDR2 is SMNVEV in the germline V gene (reference sequence). Trimming left V 1 base short and J 5 bases short, with 15 bases between. CDR3 length: 17 amino acids. As DNA, the CDR3 is TGTGCCAGCAGTTTATTTTTCGAGGGCCGGGATAATTCACCCCTCCACTTT. It yields the protein CASSLFFEGRDNSPLHF.

V is TRBV4-1 and J is TRBJ2-7; a possible D gene is TRBD1 (5 bases). There are 16 residues in the CDR3. The germline V and J ends were trimmed by 0 bases and 4 bases, with 16 bases remaining between them. Germline V gene sequence: CDR1 MGHRA, CDR2 YSYEKL. The CDR3 sequence is CASSQDQPSQGYEQYF. CDR3 DNA: TGCGCCAGCAGCCAAGATCAGCCGAGTCAGGGTTACGAGCAGTACTTC.

V usage is TRBV9 and J usage is TRBJ1-4; D perhaps matches TRBD1 (5 bases). The V gene lost 0 bases and the J gene lost 0 bases, with 12 bases spanning the gap. CDR1 and CDR2 from the germline V gene are SGDLS and YYNGEE. The CDR3 runs 17 residues. CDR3 coding DNA: TGTGCCAGCAGCGTAGCGGGGGGGGTTGCAACTAATGAAAAACTGTTTTTT. It encodes CASSVAGGVATNEKLFF.

This chain connects TRBV5-6 to TRBJ1-1, with D possibly being TRBD1 (6 bases). Germline lookup yields CDR1 SGHDT and CDR2 YYEEEE. The CDR3 is 15 amino acids. V lost 4 bases and J lost 6, with 19 bases in between. The CDR3 protein is CASSDLGGARAEAFF. DNA for the CDR3: TGTGCCAGCAGCGACCTAGGGGGGGCCAGGGCTGAAGCTTTCTTT.

DNA of the CDR3: TGTGCCAGCAGTTACAGGGGCGGACCGAACACTGAAGCTTTCTTT. It codes for CASSYRGGPNTEAFF. V is TRBV6-6 and J is TRBJ1-1, with a weak D call TRBD1 (5 bases). From germline, CDR1 is MNHNY and CDR2 SVGAGI (reference sequence). There are 15 residues in the CDR3. V was clipped by 2 bases and J by 1 base, with 11 bases between them.

The chain employs TRBV18 and TRBJ2-5; TRBD2 aligns across 9 bases. This CDR3 comprises 15 residues. V was clipped by 1 base and J by 1 base; unmatched bases: 1. Germline-derived CDR1 and CDR2 are KGHSH and LQKENI. DNA for the CDR3: TGTGCCAGCTCACCACTAGCGGGGGTCCAAGAGACCCAGTACTTC. This translates into CASSPLAGVQETQYF.

The rearrangement joins TRBV12-3 or TRBV12-4 to TRBJ1-2; D is uncertain. CDR3 size: 13 residues. V gave up 6 bases and J gave up 4 bases, with 12 bases separating them. CDR3 in DNA: TGTGCCAGCAGCGTAGGGCCGGGCTATGGCTACACCTTC. This encodes CASSVGPGYGYTF.

This chain connects TRBV9 to TRBJ2-7, with 8 bases that match TRBD1. The ends lost 3 bases at V and 4 bases at J; junction bases unmatched: 6. This CDR3 has 14 residues. Germline V CDR1 and CDR2: SGDLS, YYNGEE. CDR3 residues: CASSGGQGVYEQYF. The DNA for the CDR3 is TGTGCCAGCAGCGGCGGACAGGGTGTGTACGAGCAGTACTTC.